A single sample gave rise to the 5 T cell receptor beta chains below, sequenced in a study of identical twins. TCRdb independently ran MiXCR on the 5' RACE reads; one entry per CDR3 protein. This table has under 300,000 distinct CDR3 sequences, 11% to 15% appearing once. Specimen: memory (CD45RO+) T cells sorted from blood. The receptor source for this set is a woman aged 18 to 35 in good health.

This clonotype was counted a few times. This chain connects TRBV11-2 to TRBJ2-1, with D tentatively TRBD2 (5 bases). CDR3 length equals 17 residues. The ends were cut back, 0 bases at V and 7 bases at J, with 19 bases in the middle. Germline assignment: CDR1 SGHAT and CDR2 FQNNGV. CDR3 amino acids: CASSLEPGNSPWNEQFF. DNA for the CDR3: TGTGCCAGCAGCTTAGAGCCGGGGAACAGCCCTTGGAATGAGCAGTTCTTC.

The CDR3 protein is CASSFTSGSPLHF. In nucleotides, the CDR3 is TGTGCCAGCAGCTTCACCTCGGGTTCACCCCTCCACTTT. The rearrangement uses TRBV7-9 and TRBJ1-6; D remains unclear. The V gene's germline CDR1 is SEHNR and CDR2 FQNEAQ (reference sequence). The ends were cut back, 3 bases at V and 9 bases at J, with 9 bases in the middle. There are 13 residues in the CDR3.

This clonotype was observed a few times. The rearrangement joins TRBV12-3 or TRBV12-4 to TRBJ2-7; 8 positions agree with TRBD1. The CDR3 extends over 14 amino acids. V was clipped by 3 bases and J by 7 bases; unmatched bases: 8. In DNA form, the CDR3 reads TGTGCCAGCAGTTTGGGACAGGCTATGGGGGAGCAGTACTTC. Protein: CASSLGQAMGEQYF.

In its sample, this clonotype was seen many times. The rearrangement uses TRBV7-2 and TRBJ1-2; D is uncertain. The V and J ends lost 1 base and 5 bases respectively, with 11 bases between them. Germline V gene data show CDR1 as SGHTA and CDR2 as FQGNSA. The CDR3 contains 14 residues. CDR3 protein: CASSLDRNDYGYTF. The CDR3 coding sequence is TGTGCCAGCAGCTTAGACCGAAACGATTATGGCTACACCTTC.

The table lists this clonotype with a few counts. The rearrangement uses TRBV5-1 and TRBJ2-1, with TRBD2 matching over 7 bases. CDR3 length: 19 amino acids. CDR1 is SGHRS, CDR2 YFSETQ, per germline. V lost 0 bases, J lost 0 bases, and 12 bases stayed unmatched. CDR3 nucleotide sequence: TGCGCCAGCAGCTTGGCCGCGGGGGTAGCGGGTAGCTCCTACAATGAGCAGTTCTTC. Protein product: CASSLAAGVAGSSYNEQFF.